The 21 T cell receptor beta chains in this list originate from one sample, sequenced in a study of CD8 T cells in ankylosing spondylitis. What these receptors recognize is not known. Each CDR3 protein is one row after TCRdb ran MiXCR on the 5' RACE reads. This sample yields hundreds of thousands of distinct CDR3 sequences, of which 10% to 15% are seen a single time; approximately 0.46% belongs to the top ten. Study-level points and caveats: There was a TCR beta motif, made of several highly homologous variants, that appeared characteristic of ankylosing spondylitis blood.

Sequenced sample: blood, either unsorted or a sorted T cell fraction (not recorded which). These TCRs come from a male donor with ankylosing spondylitis.

This clonotype was found many times. This rearrangement joins TRBV5-1 to TRBJ1-5; D gene uncertain. Germline V gene sequence: CDR1 SGHRS, CDR2 YFSETQ. The CDR3 has 13 residues. Trimming took 4 bases from V and 7 from J, leaving 12 bases between them. DNA for the CDR3: TGCGCCAGCAGCCCAGAGGGTTTGCAGCCCCAGCATTTT. Its translation is CASSPEGLQPQHF. The full variable domain, with the rest looked up from reference TRBV5-1 and TRBJ1-5, is KAGVTQTPRYLIKTRGQQVTLSCSPISGHRSVSWYQQTPGQGLQFLFEYFSETQRNKGNFPGRFSGRQFSNSRSEMNVSTLELGDSALYLCASSPEGLQPQHFGDGTRLSIL.

Ten or more counts support this clonotype. This rearrangement joins TRBV10-2 to TRBJ2-5, with D tentatively TRBD2 (5 bases). CDR1 is WSHSY and CDR2 is SAAADI in the germline V gene. Trimming stripped 6 bases from V and 2 bases from J, with 13 bases between. The CDR3 runs to 14 residues. Written as DNA, the CDR3 is TGCGCCAGCAGAATAGGACGGGAACAAGAGACCCAGTACTTC. Amino acid sequence: CASRIGREQETQYF.

J is TRBJ1-5 and V is TRBV20-1; D unresolved. Germline CDR1 and CDR2: DFQATT and SNEGSKA (reference sequence). The V gene lost 5 bases and the J gene lost 4 bases, with 12 bases spanning the gap. The CDR3 is 13 amino acids. The CDR3 sequence is CSAGRVLNQPQHF. CDR3 DNA sequence: TGCAGTGCTGGCCGGGTTTTAAATCAGCCCCAGCATTTT.

The CDR3 loop is CASTLRGSSYNSPLHF. Here the CDR3 DNA reads TGTGCCAGCACCCTTCGGGGTAGCTCCTATAATTCACCCCTCCACTTT. V gene TRBV7-2 combines with J gene TRBJ1-6; D gene ambiguous. The CDR3 is 16 residues long. Germline values: CDR1 SGHTA, CDR2 FQGNSA. The V end was cut by 7 bases, the J end by 0 bases, with 13 bases between.

The J gene is TRBJ2-7, the V gene TRBV20-1, with 11 bases fitting TRBD1. This CDR3 spans 14 amino acids. CDR1 is DFQATT, CDR2 SNEGSKA, per germline (reference sequence). With 5 bases clipped from V and 3 bases from J, the junction kept 6 bases outside the gene matches. The CDR3 sequence is CSARKGTGGYEQYF. CDR3 coding DNA: TGCAGTGCTCGAAAGGGGACAGGGGGCTACGAGCAGTACTTC.

In its sample, this clonotype was seen a few times. The chain uses TRBV20-1 and TRBJ2-3; D not resolved. This CDR3 has 14 residues. The V end lost 4 bases, the J end lost 1 base, and 12 bases lay between the germline ends. In germline, CDR1 is DFQATT, CDR2 SNEGSKA (reference sequence). The CDR3 is CSAIPLKGTDTQYF. DNA for the CDR3: TGCAGTGCTATACCTTTAAAGGGCACAGATACGCAGTATTTT.

Many counts were recorded for this clonotype. The chain recombines TRBV29-1 with TRBJ1-5, with a tentative D call TRBD1 (5 bases). The CDR3 loop spans 14 amino acids. Germline CDR1 reads SQVTM; CDR2 reads ANQGSEA. V shed 5 bases and J shed 0 bases, with 11 bases lying between them. This CDR3 is CSVSDRYSNQPQHF. For the CDR3, the DNA is TGCAGCGTTTCTGACAGATATAGCAATCAGCCCCAGCATTTT.

V usage is TRBV6-6 and J usage is TRBJ2-7, with a tentative D call TRBD1 (6 bases). Germline V gene data show CDR1 as MNHNY and CDR2 as SVGAGI (reference sequence). The CDR3 runs to 13 residues. V was pared by 8 bases and J by 0 bases, with 11 bases between. CDR3 in amino acids: CASGTGFSYEQYF. In nucleotides, the CDR3 is TGTGCCAGCGGTACAGGGTTCTCCTACGAGCAGTACTTC.

This clonotype was detected ten times or more. The chain recombines TRBV6-2 or TRBV6-3 with TRBJ1-5, with a weak D call TRBD1 (5 bases). CDR1 and CDR2 from the germline V gene are MNHEY and SVGEGT. The CDR3 runs 15 residues. V was pared by 6 bases and J by 0 bases, with 12 bases between. CDR3 sequence: CASSLWDFSNQPQHF. CDR3 nucleotides: TGTGCCAGCAGCCTCTGGGACTTTAGCAATCAGCCCCAGCATTTT.

This clonotype was counted ten times or more. The rearrangement links TRBV6-1 to TRBJ2-2; D perhaps matches TRBD1 (5 bases). Germline V gene data show CDR1 as MNHNS and CDR2 as SASEGT. The CDR3 has 16 residues. Between the trimmed V and J ends, which lost 5 bases and 4 bases, there was a span of 17 bases. CDR3 amino acids: CASSTGPGSATGELFF. The CDR3 DNA sequence: TGTGCCAGCAGTACCGGGCCAGGGTCCGCCACCGGGGAGCTGTTTTTT.

The chain joins TRBV28 to TRBJ2-3; 7 nucleotides align to TRBD2. V lost 7 bases, J lost 4 bases, and 8 bases stayed unmatched. CDR1 is MDHEN and CDR2 is SYDVKM in the germline V gene. This CDR3 spans 14 amino acids. The chain's CDR3 is CASKASGGADTQYF. The CDR3 DNA reads TGTGCCAGCAAGGCTAGCGGCGGGGCAGATACGCAGTATTTT.

This clonotype was detected a few times. The rearrangement uses TRBV20-1 and TRBJ2-1; D gene ambiguous. Germline-derived CDR1 and CDR2 are DFQATT and SNEGSKA (reference sequence). V gave up 1 base and J gave up 8 bases, with 9 bases separating them. The CDR3 contains 12 residues. The CDR3 here is CSARAQVYEQFF. CDR3 nucleotides: TGCAGTGCTAGAGCCCAGGTGTATGAGCAGTTCTTC.

This clonotype came up a few times. The rearrangement links TRBV5-6 to TRBJ2-7, with D perhaps TRBD1 or TRBD2 (5 bases each). The CDR3 extends over 15 amino acids. CDR1 and CDR2 (germline): SGHDT, YYEEEE. Between the trimmed V and J ends, which lost 0 bases and 5 bases, there was a span of 15 bases. DNA of the CDR3: TGTGCCAGCAGCTTGGTTCAGGGATGGGGAGACGAGCAGTACTTC. Amino acid sequence: CASSLVQGWGDEQYF.

CDR3 region: CASSYHLTGWGTGELFF. The CDR3, as DNA: TGTGCCAGCAGCTACCATCTAACAGGCTGGGGGACTGGGGAGCTGTTTTTT. The chain employs TRBV28 and TRBJ2-2; weak D call: TRBD2 (6 bases). V gave up 6 bases and J gave up 8 bases, with 25 bases separating them. The CDR3 spans 17 residues. CDR1 and CDR2 from the germline V gene are MDHEN and SYDVKM.

The chain links TRBV7-6 to TRBJ1-6; D unclear. The V gene lost 4 bases and the J gene lost 7 bases, with 8 bases spanning the gap. This CDR3 has 13 residues. CDR1 and CDR2 (germline): SGHVS, FNYEAQ. CDR3 DNA: TGTGCCAGCAGCTGGGGAGGGAATTCACCCCTCCACTTT. Translated: CASSWGGNSPLHF.

This chain links TRBV10-3 with TRBJ2-1, with D tentatively TRBD1 or TRBD2 (6 bases each). The V and J ends lost 10 bases and 4 bases respectively, with 23 bases between them. CDR3 size: 16 residues. Germline lookup yields CDR1 ENHRY and CDR2 SYGVKD. The CDR3 DNA reads TGTGCCAGTTACAACCCACAAAAGGGGGGTTACAATGAGCAGTTCTTC. Residues: CASYNPQKGGYNEQFF.

The gene calls are TRBV7-2 and TRBJ2-4; TRBD1 aligns across 9 bases. Unmatched junction bases numbered 3, after V lost 3 bases and J lost 6 bases. This CDR3 contains 14 residues. Germline CDR1 SGHTA, CDR2 FQGNSA. CDR3 amino acids: CASSFDRGINIQYF. The CDR3 bases are TGTGCCAGCAGCTTTGACAGGGGGATAAACATTCAGTACTTC. Looking up the rest from reference TRBV7-2 and TRBJ2-4 gives the full variable domain: GAGVSQSPSNKVTEKGKDVELRCDPISGHTALYWYRQSLGQGLEFLIYFQGNSAPDKSGLPSDRFSAERTGGSVSTLTIQRTQQEDSAVYLCASSFDRGINIQYFGAGTRLSVL.

This clonotype was counted ten times or more. The chain joins TRBV6-1 to TRBJ1-1; D unclear. Trimming took off 7 bases at V and 9 bases at J, with 15 bases between the two ends. There are 12 residues in the CDR3. Germline lookup yields CDR1 MNHNS and CDR2 SASEGT. In nucleotides, the CDR3 is TGTGCCAGCATTCTGGGGTCGGGTAAAGCTTTCTTT. This codes for CASILGSGKAFF.

The chain is built from TRBV9 and TRBJ1-1, with 9 bases aligning to TRBD1. The CDR3 has 15 residues. CDR1 is SGDLS, CDR2 YYNGEE, per germline. V lost 6 bases, J lost 7 bases, and 13 bases stayed unmatched. CDR3 coding DNA: TGTGCCAGCACCGGACAGGGGTCGGTATTGGGTGAAGCTTTCTTT. Protein sequence: CASTGQGSVLGEAFF.

V gene TRBV7-9 combines with J gene TRBJ1-5; 11 bases line up with TRBD1. Germline lookup yields CDR1 SEHNR and CDR2 FQNEAQ (reference sequence). Trimming at V came to 4 bases and at J to 5 bases, leaving 7 bases not matched to a gene. The CDR3 contains 16 residues. CDR3: CASSSGQGAGDQPQHF. CDR3 sequence (DNA): TGTGCCAGCAGCTCCGGACAGGGGGCAGGAGATCAGCCCCAGCATTTT.

This sequence joins TRBV20-1 and TRBJ1-5; TRBD1 is a possible D gene (5 bases). The CDR3 is made up of 14 amino acids. V dropped 6 bases and J dropped 4 bases, with 16 bases sitting between them. CDR1 is DFQATT, CDR2 SNEGSKA, per germline (reference sequence). CDR3 sequence reads: CSAARSGGNQPQHF. The CDR3 coding sequence is TGCAGTGCCGCCCGCTCCGGGGGAAATCAGCCCCAGCATTTT.